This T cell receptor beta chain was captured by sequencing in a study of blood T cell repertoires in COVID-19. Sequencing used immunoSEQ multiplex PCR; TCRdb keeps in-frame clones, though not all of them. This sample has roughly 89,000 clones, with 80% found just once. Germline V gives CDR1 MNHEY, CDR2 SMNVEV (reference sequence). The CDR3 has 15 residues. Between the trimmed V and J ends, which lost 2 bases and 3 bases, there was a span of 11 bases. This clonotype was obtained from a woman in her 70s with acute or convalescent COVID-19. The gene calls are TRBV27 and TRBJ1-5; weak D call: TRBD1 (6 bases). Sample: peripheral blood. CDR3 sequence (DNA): TGTGCCAGCAGTTTAATCTACAGGGCCAATCAGCCCCAGCATTTT. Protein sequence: CASSLIYRANQPQHF.